This T cell receptor beta chain was captured in a study of cytomegalovirus exposure and HLA in healthy donors. There are 13 residues in the CDR3. V lost 0 bases to trimming and J lost 1 base, with 3 bases between them. The V gene's germline CDR1 is SGHTA and CDR2 FQGNSA. This PCR relied on a set of 60 Vbeta primers and 13 Jbeta primers. Only in-frame clones appear in the TCRdb table, and some are missing; sequencing was by immunoSEQ multiplex PCR. The repertoire holds some 75,000 clones, with around 76% as singletons. Sequenced input: PBMCs. The chain recombines TRBV7-2 with TRBJ1-1, with D unresolved. This TCR was recovered from a man aged 18 to 35 in good health and CMV-seropositive. This chain's CDR3 is CASSLAANTEAFF. In DNA form, the CDR3 reads TGTGCCAGCAGCTTAGCAGCGAACACTGAAGCTTTCTTT.